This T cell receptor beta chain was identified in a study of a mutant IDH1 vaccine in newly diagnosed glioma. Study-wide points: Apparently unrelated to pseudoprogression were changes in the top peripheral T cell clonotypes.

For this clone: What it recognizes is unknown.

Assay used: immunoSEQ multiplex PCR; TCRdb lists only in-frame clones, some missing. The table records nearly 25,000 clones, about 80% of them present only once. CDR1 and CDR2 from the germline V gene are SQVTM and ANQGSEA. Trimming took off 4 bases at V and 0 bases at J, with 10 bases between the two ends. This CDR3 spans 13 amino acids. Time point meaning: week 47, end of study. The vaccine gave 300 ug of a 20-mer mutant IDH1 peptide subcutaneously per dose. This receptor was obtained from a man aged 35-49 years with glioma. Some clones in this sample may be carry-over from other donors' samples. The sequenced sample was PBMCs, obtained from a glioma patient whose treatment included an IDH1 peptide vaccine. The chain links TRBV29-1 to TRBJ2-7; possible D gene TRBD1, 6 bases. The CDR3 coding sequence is TGCAGCGTTGCAGGGGAACTCTCCTACGAGCAGTACTTC. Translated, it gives CSVAGELSYEQYF.